Each of the 32 T cell receptor beta chains below was sequenced from the same sample in a study of identical twins. TCRdb re-analysed the 5' RACE reads in MiXCR, keeping a single row per CDR3 protein. Here the sample spans 200,000 to 300,000 distinct CDR3 sequences, 7.5% being singletons. The same data also went into a second study, on yellow fever vaccine responses in identical twins.

Sequences were obtained from CD8+ T cells sorted from blood. The receptor source for this set is a woman in her late teens or twenties in good health.

This clonotype has at least ten counts. The chain employs TRBV29-1 and TRBJ1-5; D gene unclear. This CDR3 comprises 14 residues. The V gene lost 0 bases and the J gene lost 2 bases, with 8 bases spanning the gap. Germline CDR1 is SQVTM and CDR2 is ANQGSEA. The DNA of the CDR3 is TGCAGCGTTGAAGATGGCACCGGCAATCAGCCCCAGCATTTT. Its translation is CSVEDGTGNQPQHF.

This clonotype was observed at least ten times. The V gene is TRBV6-5, the J gene TRBJ2-3; no definite D call. The germline V gene has CDR1 MNHEY and CDR2 SVGAGI. Trimming removed 0 bases from V and 4 bases from J, with 14 bases in between. The CDR3 spans 16 residues. The CDR3: CASSYSVLYRADTQYF. CDR3 coding DNA: TGTGCCAGCAGTTACTCGGTGTTGTATAGGGCAGATACGCAGTATTTT.

The chain is built from TRBV7-8 and TRBJ2-1; 10 bases match TRBD2. The V segment lost 7 bases and the J segment 6 bases; nucleotides outside the gene matches: 21. The CDR3 is 19 amino acids. Germline-derived CDR1 and CDR2 are SGHVS and FQNEAQ. The CDR3 loop reads CASIPSTGSGRAPINEQFF. The CDR3 region has the DNA TGTGCCAGCATCCCCTCAACCGGCAGCGGGAGGGCCCCGATCAATGAGCAGTTCTTC.

This clonotype was detected ten times or more. V and J are TRBV12-3 or TRBV12-4 and TRBJ2-3; D is undetermined. This CDR3 has 15 amino acids. V lost 4 bases, J lost 6 bases, and 17 bases lay in between. This CDR3 is CASSSSENFRDTQYF. CDR3 sequence (DNA): TGTGCCAGCAGTTCATCAGAGAACTTCAGGGATACGCAGTATTTT.

This clonotype was recorded many times. This chain uses TRBV29-1 with TRBJ2-5; D perhaps matches TRBD2 (5 bases). Germline CDR1 reads SQVTM; CDR2 reads ANQGSEA. The CDR3 spans 14 residues. V shed 7 bases and J shed 1 base, with 16 bases lying between them. The CDR3 protein is CSAHGAETQETQYF. CDR3 coding DNA: TGCAGCGCCCATGGAGCGGAGACCCAAGAGACCCAGTACTTC.

The rearrangement links TRBV24-1 to TRBJ2-2, with no clear D. Deletions cut 9 bases from V and 0 bases from J, with 10 bases between. Germline V gene lookup returns CDR1 KGHDR and CDR2 SFDVKD. The CDR3 consists of 14 residues. In DNA, the CDR3 is TGTGCCACCGGCGCTCCCACGAACACCGGGGAGCTGTTTTTT. Residues: CATGAPTNTGELFF.

This clonotype has at least ten counts. The gene calls are TRBV11-2 and TRBJ2-4; 7 bases align to TRBD1. Germline-derived CDR1 and CDR2 are SGHAT and FQNNGV. J gave up 1 base and V 4 bases, and 4 bases lay outside the gene matches. The CDR3 extends over 15 amino acids. The CDR3 loop is CASSYRGAAKNIQYF. The CDR3 coding sequence is TGTGCCAGCAGCTACAGGGGAGCGGCCAAAAACATTCAGTACTTC.

This clonotype was found many times. The chain links TRBV12-3 or TRBV12-4 to TRBJ1-5; D is unresolved. Trimming took 7 bases from V and 2 from J, leaving 12 bases between them. This CDR3 contains 14 residues. CDR3 sequence: CASTGSWGNQPQHF. The CDR3 region has the DNA TGTGCCAGCACTGGGAGTTGGGGCAATCAGCCCCAGCATTTT.

In its sample, this clonotype was seen once. One end of the junction does not line up with germline, which may come from a read error. The V call is TRBV10-3, the J call TRBJ2-5; D assignment may be TRBD1 or TRBD2 (6 bases each). CDR3 length: 17 residues. Per germline, CDR1 ENHRY and CDR2 SYGVKD. CDR3 in amino acids: CAICEARVGGPQETQYF. CDR3 coding DNA: TGTGCCATCTGTGAGGCTCGGGTTGGGGGGCCCCAAGAGACCCAGTACTTC.

The CDR3 nucleotides are TGCAGTGCTAGAGATCAGGGCCTCCATGAGCAGTTCTTC. Its translation is CSARDQGLHEQFF. V gene TRBV20-1 combines with J gene TRBJ2-1; possible D gene TRBD1, 5 bases. Germline loops: CDR1 DFQATT, CDR2 SNEGSKA (reference sequence). This CDR3 contains 13 residues. Trimming removed 0 bases at V and 8 bases at J, with 11 bases between.

This CDR3 is CASSWRRPGNEQFF. The CDR3 DNA sequence: TGCGCCAGCAGCTGGAGGAGGCCGGGGAATGAGCAGTTCTTC. The rearrangement uses TRBV5-1 and TRBJ2-1; tentatively, D is TRBD2 (5 bases). There are 14 residues in the CDR3. Germline CDR1 is SGHRS and CDR2 is YFSETQ. V was trimmed by 3 bases and J by 7 bases, leaving 14 bases between them.

This clonotype was detected a few times. V and J are TRBV20-1 and TRBJ1-5, with D possibly TRBD1 on 5 matching bases. This CDR3 comprises 13 residues. Germline values: CDR1 DFQATT, CDR2 SNEGSKA (reference sequence). The germline V and J ends were trimmed by 4 bases and 5 bases, with 12 bases remaining between them. The CDR3 DNA reads as TGCAGTGCTATGACAGACCGAGATCAGCCCCAGCATTTT. Protein sequence: CSAMTDRDQPQHF.

As regards this clonotype: Given a much more abundant clone one base away, this may be a read error. The genes are TRBV29-1 and TRBJ2-2; a possible D gene is TRBD2 (5 bases). CDR1 and CDR2 (germline): SQVTM, ANQGSEA. The CDR3 extends over 17 amino acids. The CDR3 is CSVQPTGRRANTGELSF. The CDR3, as DNA: TGCAGCGTTCAACCCACTGGGCGACGGGCGAACACCGGGGAGCTGTCTTTT.

This clonotype was seen more than once but under ten times. This chain joins TRBV12-3 or TRBV12-4 and TRBJ2-2; 8 nucleotides align to TRBD2. V was clipped by 3 bases and J by 1 base; unmatched bases: 10. The CDR3 has 18 amino acids. This CDR3 is CASSFPAVTSGNTGELFF. The CDR3 DNA follows: TGTGCCAGCAGTTTTCCGGCGGTCACTAGCGGGAACACCGGGGAGCTGTTTTTT.

Details on this clonotype: A read error may be the cause here, since a much bigger clone is one base away. This sequence joins TRBV29-1 and TRBJ2-7, with D possibly TRBD1 on 5 matching bases. The CDR3 is made up of 15 amino acids. V gave up 3 bases and J gave up 0 bases, with 15 bases separating them. Per the germline V gene, CDR1 is SQVTM and CDR2 is ANQGSEA. The CDR3 here is CSVEVFRADSYEQYF. DNA for the CDR3: TGCAGCGTTGAGGTATTCAGGGCAGACTCCTACGAGCAGTACTTC.

This clonotype appeared many times. The genes are TRBV20-1 and TRBJ2-1, with 11 positions matching TRBD2. CDR3 length: 18 residues. Germline lookup yields CDR1 DFQATT and CDR2 SNEGSKA (reference sequence). V lost 6 bases to trimming and J lost 4 bases; unmatched junction nucleotides: 17. DNA of the CDR3: TGCAGTGCAAGCTTAGCGGGAGGGCCAGTTCTTACTTACAATGAGCAGTTCTTC. This encodes CSASLAGGPVLTYNEQFF.

The V call is TRBV4-1, the J call TRBJ1-6; the D gene is possibly TRBD1 (5 bases). Trimming took 3 bases from V and 10 from J, leaving 10 bases between them. Germline values: CDR1 MGHRA, CDR2 YSYEKL. CDR3 length: 13 amino acids. The CDR3 region has the DNA TGCGCCAGCAGCCATGGGGGGAGATCACCCCTCCACTTT. Its translation: CASSHGGRSPLHF.

This chain joins TRBV5-1 and TRBJ2-3; possibly TRBD2 for D (6 bases). V was pared by 3 bases and J by 2 bases, with 16 bases between. This CDR3 is 16 amino acids long. Germline V gives CDR1 SGHRS, CDR2 YFSETQ. For the CDR3, the DNA is TGCGCCAGCAGCTCCGGGACTCCAAAGGCCACAGATACGCAGTATTTT. Amino acids: CASSSGTPKATDTQYF.

V and J are TRBV27 and TRBJ2-1; possible D gene TRBD2, 7 bases. Germline V gene data show CDR1 as MNHEY and CDR2 as SMNVEV (reference sequence). The CDR3 is made up of 12 amino acids. Trimming stripped 6 bases from V and 7 bases from J, with 10 bases between. The CDR3 DNA follows: TGTGCCAGCAGGGCGGGGGCGAATGAGCAGTTCTTC. The encoded protein is CASRAGANEQFF.

This clonotype was recorded at least ten times. V gene TRBV14 combines with J gene TRBJ2-1, with 9 bases lining up with TRBD2. The CDR3 is 15 amino acids. V shed 1 base, J shed 8 bases, and the junction held 6 bases outside the gene matches. CDR1 and CDR2 from the germline V gene are SGHDN and FVKESK. The CDR3 loop is CASSQVLAGVDEQFF. CDR3 in DNA: TGTGCCAGCAGCCAAGTATTAGCGGGAGTCGATGAGCAGTTCTTC. Full variable domain (outside the CDR3, taken from reference TRBV14 and TRBJ2-1): EAGVTQFPSHSVIEKGQTVTLRCDPISGHDNLYWYRRVMGKEIKFLLHFVKESKQDESGMPNNRFLAERTGGTYSTLKVQPAELEDSGVYFCASSQVLAGVDEQFFGPGTRLTVL.

The table lists this clonotype with many counts. The genes are TRBV20-1 and TRBJ1-6, with D uncertain. Germline-derived CDR1 and CDR2 are DFQATT and SNEGSKA (reference sequence). Trimming removed 4 bases at V and 9 bases at J, with 19 bases between. This CDR3 spans 15 amino acids. As DNA, the CDR3 is TGCAGTGCTATCCCGGGCCTGATTTCTCCTTCACCCCTCCACTTT. Translating gives CSAIPGLISPSPLHF.

This clonotype has a count of ten or more. The chain couples TRBV5-1 to TRBJ2-1; D ambiguous. Looked up from germline, CDR1 is SGHRS and CDR2 is YFSETQ. Trimming removed 0 bases from V and 2 bases from J, with 12 bases in between. The CDR3 contains 16 residues. The CDR3 loop is CASSLDGGTPYNEQFF. The CDR3 nucleotides are TGCGCCAGCAGCTTGGATGGTGGTACCCCCTACAATGAGCAGTTCTTC.

Only a few counts were recorded for this clonotype. The chain recombines TRBV15 with TRBJ2-1; 9 nucleotides agree with TRBD2. V dropped 7 bases and J dropped 8; count of bases not matched to a gene: 9. Germline loops: CDR1 LNHNV, CDR2 YYDKDF (reference sequence). This CDR3 is 14 amino acids long. The CDR3 is CATNAGGSTYEQFF. The CDR3 DNA reads as TGTGCCACCAATGCGGGGGGGAGTACATATGAGCAGTTCTTC.

This clonotype has a count of ten or more. Here the CDR3 reads CSVEGHEGPGANVLTF. CDR3 nucleotides: TGCAGCGTTGAAGGACACGAAGGTCCTGGGGCCAACGTCCTGACTTTC. The chain recombines TRBV29-1 with TRBJ2-6; no firm D call. The CDR3 has 16 residues. V lost 1 base and J lost 2, with 12 bases in between. From germline, CDR1 is SQVTM and CDR2 ANQGSEA. The complete variable domain, with remaining parts taken from reference TRBV29-1 and TRBJ2-6, reads SAVISQKPSRDICQRGTSLTIQCQVDSQVTMMFWYRQQPGQSLTLIATANQGSEATYESGFVIDKFPISRPNLTFSTLTVSNMSPEDSSIYLCSVEGHEGPGANVLTFGAGSRLTVL.

This clonotype was seen a few times. The chain employs TRBV20-1 and TRBJ2-7; D is possibly TRBD1 (5 bases). Germline lookup yields CDR1 DFQATT and CDR2 SNEGSKA (reference sequence). This CDR3 spans 13 amino acids. Trimming removed 0 bases from V and 3 bases from J, with 9 bases in between. CDR3 nucleotides: TGCAGTGCTAGAGAAGGGGTAGACTACGAGCAGTACTTC. It yields the protein CSAREGVDYEQYF.

This chain joins TRBV5-5 and TRBJ2-2, with 7 bases matching TRBD1. V lost 4 bases and J lost 5; bases outside the gene matches: 8. Germline-derived CDR1 and CDR2 are SGHKS and YYEKEE (reference sequence). CDR3 size: 15 residues. CDR3 protein: CASSPRDRRTGELFF. The CDR3 bases are TGTGCCAGCAGCCCCCGGGACAGAAGAACCGGGGAGCTGTTTTTT.

CDR3 protein: CASSLHSSGAYEQYF. The CDR3 coding sequence is TGTGCCAGCAGCTTACATTCTAGCGGGGCATACGAGCAGTACTTC. The rearrangement uses TRBV7-2 and TRBJ2-7, with 9 bases fitting TRBD2. V shed 2 bases, J shed 4 bases, and the junction held 6 bases outside the gene matches. The germline CDR1 and CDR2 sequences are SGHTA and FQGNSA. This CDR3 has 15 amino acids.

The chain employs TRBV7-6 and TRBJ2-3; D is uncertain. CDR1 is SGHVS and CDR2 is FNYEAQ in the germline V gene. CDR3 length: 15 residues. The ends were cut back, 3 bases at V and 3 bases at J, with 13 bases in the middle. The CDR3 coding sequence is TGTGCCAGCAGCTTCCCGGCGAAAAGTACAGATACGCAGTATTTT. It yields the protein CASSFPAKSTDTQYF. Using reference TRBV7-6 and TRBJ2-3 for the parts outside the CDR3, the full variable domain is GAGVSQSPRYKVTKRGQDVALRCDPISGHVSLYWYRQALGQGPEFLTYFNYEAQQDKSGLPNDRFSAERPEGSISTLTIQRTEQRDSAMYRCASSFPAKSTDTQYFGPGTRLTVL.

The V gene is TRBV20-1, the J gene TRBJ2-5; D is uncertain. The length of the CDR3 is 12 residues. Germline CDR1 and CDR2: DFQATT and SNEGSKA (reference sequence). In nucleotides, the CDR3 is TGCAGCGCCCACGATCCTGGGGAGACCCAGTACTTC. Translated: CSAHDPGETQYF.

Ten or more counts support this clonotype. This chain joins TRBV29-1 and TRBJ2-7; possible D gene TRBD2, 7 bases. The CDR3 loop spans 14 amino acids. V was pared by 7 bases and J by 7 bases, with 23 bases between. Germline V lookup: CDR1 SQVTM, CDR2 ANQGSEA. The CDR3 nucleotides read TGCAGCGGGGGGCGCAGCGGGAACCCTCCGGAGCAGTACTTC. It translates to CSGGRSGNPPEQYF.

The chain links TRBV7-7 to TRBJ2-1; 9 bases align to TRBD2. The length of the CDR3 is 17 residues. CDR1 and CDR2 from the germline V gene are SSHAT and FNYEAQ (reference sequence). Losses at the gene ends were 5 bases for V and 0 bases for J; bases not matched to a gene: 8. The CDR3 nucleotides are TGTGCCAGCAGCCCCACCGCTAGCGGGACCTCCTACAATGAGCAGTTCTTC. Translating it yields CASSPTASGTSYNEQFF.

This chain joins TRBV7-3 and TRBJ2-7; maybe TRBD2 (6 bases). Germline CDR1 and CDR2: SGHTA and FQGTGA. The CDR3 extends over 15 amino acids. Trimming cost V 5 bases and J 1 base, with 15 bases left between them. The CDR3: CASSPRAGKSYEQYF. The CDR3 DNA is TGTGCCAGCAGCCCCCGGGCGGGAAAATCCTACGAGCAGTACTTC. Variable domain in full (rest from reference TRBV7-3 and TRBJ2-7): GAGVSQTPSNKVTEKGKYVELRCDPISGHTALYWYRQSLGQGPEFLIYFQGTGAADDSGLPNDRFFAVRPEGSVSTLKIQRTERGDSAVYLCASSPRAGKSYEQYFGPGTRLTVT.